The 5 T cell receptor beta chains presented below share a single source sample, sequenced in a study of T-cell reconstitution after alpha-beta-depleted transplantation in children. It was with unique molecular identifiers that the TCRbeta library was prepared. TCRdb re-analysed the PCR reads in MiXCR, keeping a single row per CDR3 protein. The table records about 1,000,000 distinct CDR3 sequences, about 26% of them present only once. This specimen was PBMCs, mostly from graft donor cells, taken 360 days after TCRalphabeta/CD19-depleted stem cell transplant. The receptors stem from a boy in the first two years of life who had a stem cell transplant for SCID, so the T cells may come from the graft donor.

This clonotype was recorded a few times. One base away lies a much larger clone, so this may be a sequencing read error. The chain recombines TRBV11-2 with TRBJ2-7, with D perhaps TRBD2 (6 bases). Trimming removed 1 base from V and 9 bases from J, with 7 bases in between. The CDR3 is 11 residues long. Germline V CDR1 and CDR2: SGHAT, FQNNGV. The CDR3 DNA sequence: TGTGCCAGCAGCTTAGGGGGAGGGCAGTACTTC. This translates into CASSLGGGQYF.

This sequence joins TRBV7-2 and TRBJ2-7, with D perhaps assigned TRBD1 or TRBD2 (6 bases each). Trimming pared 3 bases from V and 6 bases from J, leaving 18 bases between. Looked up from germline, CDR1 is SGHTA and CDR2 is FQGNSA. CDR3 size: 15 residues. CDR3 loop: CASSFLEAGRGEQYF. The CDR3 nucleotides are TGTGCCAGCAGCTTCCTCGAAGCGGGCAGGGGCGAGCAGTACTTC.

V is TRBV4-3 and J is TRBJ2-1; perhaps TRBD2 as D (7 bases). The germline V gene encodes CDR1 LGHNA and CDR2 YSLEER. This CDR3 is 17 amino acids long. The V and J ends lost 4 bases and 3 bases respectively, with 19 bases between them. CDR3 protein: CASSPDLGGRDYNEQFF. The CDR3 coding sequence is TGCGCCAGCAGCCCGGACCTCGGGGGGCGAGACTACAATGAGCAGTTCTTC.

The chain recombines TRBV6-4 with TRBJ2-3; tentatively, D is TRBD1 or TRBD2 (5 bases each). The CDR3 totals 16 residues. Trimming removed 2 bases at V and 6 bases at J, with 18 bases between. Germline CDR1 and CDR2: MRHNA and SNTAGT. The CDR3: CASSDEWGPYSDTQYF. Written as DNA, the CDR3 is TGTGCCAGCAGTGACGAATGGGGACCTTATTCTGATACGCAGTATTTT.

The V call is TRBV5-6, the J call TRBJ1-4, with D perhaps TRBD1 (6 bases). Trimming removed 2 bases at V and 8 bases at J, with 13 bases between. The CDR3 loop spans 14 amino acids. Looked up from germline, CDR1 is SGHDT and CDR2 is YYEEEE. This chain's CDR3 is CASSFRQGSEKLFF. CDR3 sequence (DNA): TGTGCCAGCAGCTTTCGGCAGGGGAGCGAAAAACTGTTTTTT.